This T cell receptor beta chain was sequenced during a study of beta chain features in type 1 diabetes. Findings of the study overall: Whether TCRB rearrangement is influenced by HLA type was left unresolved in this analysis. Patients with Type 1 diabetes showed moderately but significantly shorter TCRB CDR3s in all four CD4+ subsets.

All of the isolated RNA was reverse transcribed, so expressed TCRB transcripts were sequenced. Assay used: immunoSEQ multiplex PCR; TCRdb lists only in-frame clones, some missing. The table shows under 200,000 clones, with less than 9.5% occurring only once. The table lists this clone with a few counts. Antigen unknown. The CDR3 length is 17 residues. The germline V gene encodes CDR1 SGHNT and CDR2 YENEEA. The J segment lost 10 bases and the V segment lost 6 bases, leaving 19 bases of the junction unmatched. The rearrangement links TRBV11-3 to TRBJ2-1; 9 bases agree with TRBD2. Sample: central memory CD4+ T cells from blood. The TCR was taken from a man younger than 35 in good health. The chain's CDR3 is CASSSQTGGGGRREQFF. In DNA, the CDR3 is TGTGCCAGCAGTTCCCAAACCGGCGGGGGGGGTCGACGAGAGCAGTTCTTC.